The subject of this entry is one T cell receptor beta chain. What this receptor recognizes is not known. Base qualities are missing; no much larger clone stands one base away. This sample was included in a study of tumor-infiltrating lymphocytes in primary liver carcinoma (dated by TCRdb to between 2016 and 2019). In the study overall: The five patients, three men and two women aged 30 to 69 years, had hepatocellular carcinoma (four) or combined HCC and intrahepatic cholangiocarcinoma (one). The tumors of the five patients were staged as T1-T3 N0M0, with maximum diameters ranging from roughly 4.2 to 10 cm. Each sample produced roughly 3.5 to 7.5 million productive TCRbeta reads, and read depth showed no significant difference between tissue types. Across five regions of each liver tumor, along with adjacent normal tissue and blood, the study brought together TCRbeta repertoire sequencing, expression microarrays and whole-exome sequencing. A total of about 35 specimens from 5 patients underwent TCRbeta repertoire sequencing, comprising approximately 25 tumor regions, 5 adjacent noncancerous liver tissues and 5 peripheral blood samples. The 25 or so tumor region samples were profiled with Agilent mRNA microarrays so that TCRbeta repertoire diversity could be related to the local molecular phenotype. Technical replicate repertoires showed high reproducibility, with mean shared-clone rates roughly 0.87 and correlation coefficients above 0.95.

Without any cell sorting, total RNA and DNA were co-extracted from approximately 20-30 mg of bulk tissue using the AllPrep DNA/RNA mini kit. Between late 2015 and March 2016, about five patients in China with histopathologically diagnosed primary liver carcinoma had their tumors surgically resected. At the time of sampling, the patients were treatment-naive and had chronic HBV infection. Each tumor was sampled at five spatially separated regions: the tumor centre plus the superior, inferior, left-lateral and right-lateral poles. Histology showed that every tumor sample contained more than 85% viable tumor cells. Pieces of fresh tumor and adjacent tissue were cut in half, with one half kept in RNAlater at -80 degrees C and the other half sent for histology. CDR3 length: 16 amino acids, cysteine to phenylalanine. Only the CDR3 DNA stays, 48 bases, in frame from base 1. The germline V gene provides CDR1 MGHRA and CDR2 YSYEKL.

Starting from 450 to 500 ng total RNA, TCRbeta-specific cDNA was produced by reverse transcription with a constant-region primer and ProtoScript II reverse transcriptase. Three nested multiplex PCR rounds, following a slightly modified ARM-PCR procedure, were used to build the TCRbeta libraries. Each of the first two PCR rounds ran for approximately 10 cycles using multiplex TRBV1-TRBV30 forward primers together with a Cbeta reverse primer. Sample barcodes and Illumina adapters were added in a final 25-cycle PCR with Deep VentR polymerase. Before sequencing, amplicons of 200-500 bp were purified from gel using a QIAquick gel extraction kit. TCRbeta amplicons were sequenced on an Illumina HiSeq 2500 with 250-bp paired-end reads. In the paper's pipeline: Quality trimming of reads was performed with Trimmomatic v0.33, and paired reads were merged with FLASH v1.2.11 so that full CDR3 sequences could be recovered. MiGEC v1.2.1b assigned V, D and J germline segments to the rearranged TCRbeta sequences. Clonotype statistics and Shannon-Wiener diversity indices were calculated with VDJtools v1.0.0. To reduce sampling bias, subsequent analyses other than the diversity analysis used only the 250 most abundant clonotypes in each sample. TCRdb applied fastp at Q25 and MiXCR to the public reads, then kept only in-frame beta chains. Here each entry gathers all rows of one CDR3 protein and keeps the most common genes and DNA. TCRdb's processing, not the authors', yielded these V and J calls. The sample table records approximately 47,000 distinct CDR3 sequences; about 80% of these occur just once. Approximately 30% of the sample goes to the ten largest clones.

Overall results and qualifications from the work: Pairs of tumor regions showed greater repertoire overlap (mean approximately 35%) than tumor-adjacent pairs (17%) or tumor-blood pairs (about 14%), which is consistent with antigen-driven expansion. With just a handful of patients in the study, the authors point out that the findings should be validated in a larger study. Only about 7.5-25% of top clones were found in all five regions of a tumor, suggesting spatial heterogeneity of tumor-infiltrating T cells. The top 250 clones made up a significantly larger repertoire fraction in tumors than in blood (p = 0.039). Because sequencing covered only the TCR beta chain and unpaired alpha chains were not captured, true repertoire diversity is likely underestimated. Bulk unsorted samples precluded comparing CD4+ and CD8+ T cell repertoires.

The source of this sequence is a man aged 40-50 years with primary liver carcinoma and hepatitis B virus infection. The V and J segments used are TRBV4-1 and TRBJ2-1, with 7 bases matching TRBD2. Material for sequencing was liver tumor tissue from sampling region 3. This specimen's cell subset or site label, interpreted: tumor region T3, left-lateral pole. The CDR3 protein is CVSSQGEGMVVNEQFF. The nucleotides are TGCGTCAGTAGCCAAGGGGAGGGAATGGTTGTAAATGAGCAGTTCTTC.